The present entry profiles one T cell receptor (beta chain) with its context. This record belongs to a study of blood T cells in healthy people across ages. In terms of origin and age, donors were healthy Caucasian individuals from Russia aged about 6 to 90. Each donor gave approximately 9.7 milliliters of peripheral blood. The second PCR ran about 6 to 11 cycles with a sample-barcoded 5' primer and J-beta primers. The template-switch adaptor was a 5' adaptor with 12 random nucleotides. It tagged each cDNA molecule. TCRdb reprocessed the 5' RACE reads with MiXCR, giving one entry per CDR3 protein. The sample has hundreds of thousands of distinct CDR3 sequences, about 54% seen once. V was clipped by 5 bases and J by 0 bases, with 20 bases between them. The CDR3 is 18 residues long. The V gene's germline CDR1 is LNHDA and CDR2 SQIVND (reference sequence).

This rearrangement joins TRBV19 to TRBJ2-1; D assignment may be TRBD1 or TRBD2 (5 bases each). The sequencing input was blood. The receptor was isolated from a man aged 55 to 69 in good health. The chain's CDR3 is CASSGGTVFPSSYNEQFF. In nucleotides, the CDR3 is TGTGCCAGTAGTGGGGGAACAGTTTTTCCAAGCTCCTACAATGAGCAGTTCTTC.